Below are 5 T cell receptor beta chains sequenced from a single sample in a study of blood T cell repertoires in COVID-19. Clones were sequenced by immunoSEQ multiplex PCR, and TCRdb holds only the in-frame ones, with some missing. The data contain under 250,000 clones, roughly 89% of them singletons. The source material was peripheral blood. The source of these receptors is a man in his sixties who had recovered from COVID-19.

The V gene is TRBV6-2 or TRBV6-3, the J gene TRBJ1-6; a possible D gene is TRBD1 (6 bases). CDR3 length equals 14 residues. Trimming cost V 4 bases and J 7 bases, with 11 bases left between them. Per the germline V gene, CDR1 is MNHEY and CDR2 is SVGEGT. The CDR3 loop reads CASSSPGENSPLHF. The CDR3, as DNA: TGTGCCAGCAGTTCCCCAGGGGAGAATTCACCCCTCCACTTT.

The chain recombines TRBV19 with TRBJ1-5, with 7 positions matching TRBD1. The V gene's germline CDR1 is LNHDA and CDR2 SQIVND (reference sequence). The CDR3 spans 18 residues. With V trimmed by 1 base and J by 2 bases, 11 bases remained unmatched. The CDR3 sequence: CASSIGQGVNVRNQPQHF. The CDR3 DNA reads as TGTGCCAGTAGTATAGGGCAGGGGGTTAATGTACGCAATCAGCCCCAGCATTTT.

This clone came up once. This chain joins TRBV6-4 and TRBJ2-6; weak D call: TRBD1 (6 bases). With 6 bases removed from V and 2 bases from J, the gap between germline ends came to 14 bases. This CDR3 contains 16 residues. CDR1 is MRHNA and CDR2 is SNTAGT in the germline V gene. The chain's CDR3 is CASRPIGGAGANVLTF. CDR3 coding DNA: TGTGCCAGCAGACCCATAGGGGGAGCTGGGGCCAACGTCCTGACTTTC.

V usage is TRBV6-2 or TRBV6-3 and J usage is TRBJ2-7, with TRBD2 identical over 11 bases. V shed 3 bases, J shed 3 bases, and the junction held 4 bases outside the gene matches. CDR1 and CDR2 (germline): MNHEY, SVGEGT. This CDR3 is built from 15 residues. The chain's CDR3 is CASSYSGRANYEQYF. The CDR3 DNA reads as TGTGCCAGCAGTTATAGCGGGAGGGCGAACTACGAGCAGTACTTC.

The count of this clone is one. The gene calls are TRBV20-1 and TRBJ2-7, with unresolved D. Germline loops: CDR1 DFQATT, CDR2 SNEGSKA (reference sequence). Trimming removed 6 bases from V and 3 bases from J, with 9 bases in between. This CDR3 has 11 residues. The CDR3 DNA sequence: TGCAGTGCCCTGTACGGCTACGAGCAGTACTTC. Its protein product is CSALYGYEQYF.